This TCR beta chain was obtained from a study of Graves' ophthalmopathy and Graves' hyperthyroidism. Study outcomes and limitations: Ophthalmopathy progression was predicted by the model at 70.59% sensitivity and approximately 73% specificity.

All donors with ophthalmopathy were recorded as having moderate-to-severe activity, CAS ≥3, NOSPECS ≥4 and a duration under 3 months. Germline V lookup: CDR1 DFQATT, CDR2 SNEGSKA (reference sequence). With 3 bases clipped from V and 5 bases from J, the junction kept 6 bases outside the gene matches. This CDR3 comprises 13 residues. TCR beta CDR3 amplification used RNA transcripts. A first-round RT-PCR used HTBI primers, followed by a second-round multiplex PCR. TCRdb analysed the multiplex PCR reads with MiXCR anew, one entry per CDR3 protein. The sample comprises hundreds of thousands of distinct CDR3 sequences, roughly 41% of which are singletons, and 3% to 4% rests with the top ten. This clonotype was counted at least ten times. Its target is not known.

This chain links TRBV20-1 with TRBJ1-2; 7 bases agree with TRBD1. What was sequenced was peripheral blood. This sequence originates from an adult man with Graves' ophthalmopathy. The CDR3 loop is CSARVPGQYGYTF. In DNA form, the CDR3 reads TGCAGTGCTAGGGTCCCGGGACAGTATGGCTACACCTTC.